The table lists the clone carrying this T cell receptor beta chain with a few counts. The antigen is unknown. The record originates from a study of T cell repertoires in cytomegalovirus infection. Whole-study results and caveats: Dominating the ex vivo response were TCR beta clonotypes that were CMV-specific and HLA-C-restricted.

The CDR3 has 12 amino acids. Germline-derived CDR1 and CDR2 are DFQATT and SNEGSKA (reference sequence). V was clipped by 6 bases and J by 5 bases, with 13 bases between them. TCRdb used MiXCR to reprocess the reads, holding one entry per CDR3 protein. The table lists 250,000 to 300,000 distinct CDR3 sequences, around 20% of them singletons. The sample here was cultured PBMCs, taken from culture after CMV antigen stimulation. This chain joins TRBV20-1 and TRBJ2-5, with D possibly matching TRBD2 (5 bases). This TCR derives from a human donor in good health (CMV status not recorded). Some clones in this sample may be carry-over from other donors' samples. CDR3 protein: CSAPGRWETQYF. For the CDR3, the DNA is TGCAGTGCCCCGGGGAGATGGGAGACCCAGTACTTC.